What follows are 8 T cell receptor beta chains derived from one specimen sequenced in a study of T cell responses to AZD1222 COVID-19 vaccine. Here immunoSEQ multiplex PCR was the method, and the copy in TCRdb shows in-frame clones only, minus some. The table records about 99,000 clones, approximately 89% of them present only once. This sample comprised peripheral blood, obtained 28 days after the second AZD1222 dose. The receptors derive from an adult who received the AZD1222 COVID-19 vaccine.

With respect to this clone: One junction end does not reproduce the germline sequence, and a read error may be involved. Here the CDR3 DNA reads TGTGCCAGCAGCTTGTCGGCGGGGACCCACCCGGACTTC. Amino acid sequence: CASSLSAGTHPDF. The genes are TRBV5-8 and TRBJ2-7, with TRBD2 as a possible D gene (6 bases). Germline values: CDR1 SGHTS, CDR2 YDEGEE. The CDR3 sequence is 13 residues long. The full variable domain, with the rest looked up from reference TRBV5-8 and TRBJ2-7, is EAGVTQSPTHLIKTRGQQATLRCSPISGHTSVYWYQQALGLGLQFLLWYDEGEERNRGNFPPRFSGRQFPNYSSELNVNALELEDSALYLCASSLSAGTHPDFGPGTRLTVT.

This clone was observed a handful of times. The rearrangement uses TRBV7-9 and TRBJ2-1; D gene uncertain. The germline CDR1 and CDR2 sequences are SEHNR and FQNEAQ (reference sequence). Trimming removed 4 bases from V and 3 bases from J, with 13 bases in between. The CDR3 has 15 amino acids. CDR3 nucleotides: TGTGCCAGCAGCTCCTCTCCCAGACTCTACAATGAGCAGTTCTTC. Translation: CASSSSPRLYNEQFF.

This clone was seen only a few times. In DNA, the CDR3 is TGTGCCAGCAGTGATGATACTAGCAATCAGCCCCAGCATTTT. Translating it yields CASSDDTSNQPQHF. The chain recombines TRBV6-1 with TRBJ1-5; D is uncertain. V was trimmed by 3 bases and J by 0 bases, leaving 6 bases between them. Germline CDR1 is MNHNS and CDR2 is SASEGT. The CDR3 runs 14 residues.

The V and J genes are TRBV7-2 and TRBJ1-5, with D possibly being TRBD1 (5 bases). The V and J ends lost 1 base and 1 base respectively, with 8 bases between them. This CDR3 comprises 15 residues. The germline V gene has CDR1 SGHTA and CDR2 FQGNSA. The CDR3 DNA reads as TGTGCCAGCAGCTTAGAGGGGATAAGCAATCAGCCCCAGCATTTT. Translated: CASSLEGISNQPQHF.

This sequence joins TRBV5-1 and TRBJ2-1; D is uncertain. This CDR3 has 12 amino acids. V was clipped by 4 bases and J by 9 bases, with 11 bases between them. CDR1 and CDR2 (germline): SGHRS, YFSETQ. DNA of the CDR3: TGCGCCAGCAGCCCTGAGGTTAGTGAGCAGTTCTTC. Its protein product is CASSPEVSEQFF.

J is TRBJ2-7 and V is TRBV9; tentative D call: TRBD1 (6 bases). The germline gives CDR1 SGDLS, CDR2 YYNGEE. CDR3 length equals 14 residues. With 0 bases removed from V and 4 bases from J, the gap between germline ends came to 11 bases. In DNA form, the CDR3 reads TGTGCCAGCAGCGTAGAGACAGGCGTGTACGAGCAGTACTTC. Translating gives CASSVETGVYEQYF.

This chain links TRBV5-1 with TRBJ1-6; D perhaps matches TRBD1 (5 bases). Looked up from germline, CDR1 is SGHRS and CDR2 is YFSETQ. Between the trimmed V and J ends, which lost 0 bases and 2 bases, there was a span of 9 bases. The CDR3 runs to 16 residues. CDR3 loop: CASSLVEGPYNSPLHF. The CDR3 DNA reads TGCGCCAGCAGCTTGGTAGAGGGACCCTATAATTCACCCCTCCACTTT. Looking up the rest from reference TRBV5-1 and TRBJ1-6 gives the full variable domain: KAGVTQTPRYLIKTRGQQVTLSCSPISGHRSVSWYQQTPGQGLQFLFEYFSETQRNKGNFPGRFSGRQFSNSRSEMNVSTLELGDSALYLCASSLVEGPYNSPLHFGNGTRLTVT.

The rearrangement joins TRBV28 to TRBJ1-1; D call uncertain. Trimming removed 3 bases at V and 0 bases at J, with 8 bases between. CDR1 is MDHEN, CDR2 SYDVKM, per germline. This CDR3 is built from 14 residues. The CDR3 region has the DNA TGTGCCAGCAGTTTCGGCAGTGTGAACACTGAAGCTTTCTTT. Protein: CASSFGSVNTEAFF. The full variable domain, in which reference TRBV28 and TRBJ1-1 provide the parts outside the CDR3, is DVKVTQSSRYLVKRTGEKVFLECVQDMDHENMFWYRQDPGLGLRLIYFSYDVKMKEKGDIPEGYSVSREKKERFSLILESASTNQTSMYLCASSFGSVNTEAFFGQGTRLTVV.